Below are 12 T cell receptor beta chains sequenced from a single sample in a study of OX40 agonist ivuxolimab in advanced cancers. TCRdb keeps only in-frame clones here, not all; method: immunoSEQ multiplex PCR. The sample consists of some 74,000 clones, around 88% of them appearing once. The source was CD4+ or CD8+ T cells sorted from blood, collected in a trial of the OX40 agonist ivuxolimab. Receptor source: an adult with an advanced solid tumor such as melanoma, head and neck, liver or kidney cancer.

The chain employs TRBV7-2 and TRBJ2-3; no reliable D call. The V end lost 0 bases, the J end lost 2 bases, and 9 bases lay between the germline ends. CDR1 SGHTA and CDR2 FQGNSA come from the germline V gene. The CDR3 covers 15 residues. Here the CDR3 reads CASSLAKLSTDTQYF. The CDR3, as DNA: TGTGCCAGCAGCTTAGCGAAGTTATCCACAGATACGCAGTATTTT.

The chain couples TRBV18 to TRBJ1-1; the D is unclear. V was trimmed by 4 bases and J by 4 bases, leaving 13 bases between them. The CDR3 consists of 14 residues. The germline CDR1 and CDR2 sequences are KGHSH and LQKENI. The CDR3 DNA follows: TGTGCCAGCTCACAGGACCAGTCGGGCACTGAAGCTTTCTTT. Translating gives CASSQDQSGTEAFF.

The chain's CDR3 is CASSPSGGQGRDGYTF. As DNA, the CDR3 is TGTGCCAGCTCACCGAGCGGGGGACAGGGAAGGGATGGCTACACCTTC. The chain links TRBV18 to TRBJ1-2; TRBD1 aligns across 9 bases. The CDR3 loop spans 16 amino acids. Trimming cost V 3 bases and J 6 bases; bases outside gene matches: 11. Germline-derived CDR1 and CDR2 are KGHSH and LQKENI.

By its share, this clone is medium-sized. The CDR3 sequence is CASSLPSASGNTIYF. Written as DNA, the CDR3 is TGCGCCAGCAGCCTCCCCTCGGCCTCAGGAAACACCATATATTTT. The rearrangement uses TRBV4-1 and TRBJ1-3; D is undetermined. The CDR3 length is 15 residues. The V end was cut by 4 bases, the J end by 4 bases, with 14 bases between. Germline V gene sequence: CDR1 MGHRA, CDR2 YSYEKL.

The V gene is TRBV7-2, the J gene TRBJ2-4; no definite D call. V was cut by 1 base and J by 0 bases, with 7 bases left in between. This CDR3 contains 15 residues. Germline loops: CDR1 SGHTA, CDR2 FQGNSA. The CDR3 DNA reads TGTGCCAGCAGCTTAGGAGCCCTAGCCAAAAACATTCAGTACTTC. Amino acid sequence: CASSLGALAKNIQYF.

This chain joins TRBV27 and TRBJ1-2; D unclear. Trimming shortened V by 5 bases and J by 1 base, and 20 bases separated the two germline ends. Per germline, CDR1 MNHEY and CDR2 SMNVEV (reference sequence). The CDR3 loop spans 17 amino acids. The CDR3 bases are TGTGCCAGCAGTCCCTTCGGATGGGTACACAATAACTATGGCTACACCTTC. Its protein is CASSPFGWVHNNYGYTF.

This rearrangement joins TRBV4-3 to TRBJ1-5, with D perhaps matching TRBD1 (5 bases). Germline V gene sequence: CDR1 LGHNA, CDR2 YSLEER. The CDR3 is made up of 16 amino acids. Trimming shortened V by 0 bases and J by 0 bases, and 9 bases separated the two germline ends. CDR3 region: CASSQEWGYSNQPQHF. The CDR3, as DNA: TGCGCCAGCAGCCAAGAATGGGGGTATAGCAATCAGCCCCAGCATTTT.

In DNA, the CDR3 is TGTGCCAGCAGTTACATGTCTAGCGGGAATCGGGAGACCCAGTACTTC. Its protein product is CASSYMSSGNRETQYF. This chain uses TRBV6-6 with TRBJ2-5, with TRBD2 matching over 9 bases. V dropped 2 bases and J dropped 5; count of bases not matched to a gene: 9. Per germline, CDR1 MNHNY and CDR2 SVGAGI (reference sequence). The CDR3 loop spans 16 amino acids.

The chain carries TRBV7-9 and TRBJ1-6; 10 bases are a match to TRBD1. The CDR3 has 16 amino acids. The V gene's germline CDR1 is SEHNR and CDR2 FQNEAQ (reference sequence). The J segment lost 5 bases and the V segment lost 5 bases, leaving 6 bases of the junction unmatched. CDR3 protein: CASSQGTGADNSPLHF. The CDR3 coding sequence is TGTGCCAGCAGCCAAGGGACAGGGGCGGATAATTCACCCCTCCACTTT. Looking up the rest from reference TRBV7-9 and TRBJ1-6 gives the full variable domain: DTGVSQNPRHKITKRGQNVTFRCDPISEHNRLYWYRQTLGQGPEFLTYFQNEAQLEKSRLLSDRFSAERPKGSFSTLEIQRTEQGDSAMYLCASSQGTGADNSPLHFGNGTRLTVT.

V gene TRBV5-6 combines with J gene TRBJ1-2; 9 bases align to TRBD1. The CDR3 sequence is 14 residues long. Germline lookup yields CDR1 SGHDT and CDR2 YYEEEE. With 3 bases clipped from V and 3 bases from J, the junction kept 3 bases outside the gene matches. The CDR3 reads CASSYRGQDYGYTF. Written as DNA, the CDR3 is TGTGCCAGCAGCTACAGGGGGCAGGACTATGGCTACACCTTC.

This chain links TRBV5-4 with TRBJ2-7; TRBD1 agrees at 8 bases. The V and J ends lost 0 bases and 4 bases, in that order; junction bases with no gene match: 3. This CDR3 is 14 amino acids long. CDR1 and CDR2 from the germline V gene are SGHNT and YYREEE (reference sequence). The DNA of the CDR3 is TGTGCCAGCAGCTTGGGAGACAGGGGTTACGAGCAGTACTTC. Encoded protein: CASSLGDRGYEQYF.

The chain couples TRBV14 to TRBJ2-1, with 9 nucleotides matching TRBD1. Per germline, CDR1 SGHDN and CDR2 FVKESK. This CDR3 spans 19 amino acids. V trimming: 0 bases; J trimming: 2 bases; junction bases outside the gene matches: 11. The CDR3 sequence is CASSQDIRITGGTYNEQFF. The CDR3 region has the DNA TGTGCCAGCAGCCAAGACATCCGAATCACAGGGGGCACCTACAATGAGCAGTTCTTC.